These T cell receptor beta chains were read from a single sample in a study of spatial heterogeneity in lung cancer. TCRdb passed the 5' RACE reads through MiXCR, listing each CDR3 protein once. The sample contains approximately 66,000 distinct CDR3 sequences, about 5.9% of which appear only once. Sequencing was performed on PBMCs, taken at surgery. The source is a female donor with early-stage non-small cell lung cancer. The CDR3 runs from the conserved cysteine through the conserved F or W. D genes are given only for firm matches. Rows give clone size only sometimes, using once, few, many, or a class for an expanded clone.

TRBJ1-1	many	TRBD1	TRBV20-1	TGCAGTGCGCAACAGGGGCGGGACACTGAAGCTTTCTTT	CSAQQGRDTEAFF
TRBJ1-2	many	NA	TRBV7-2	TGTGCCAGCAGCTTCACCCAGGGAAATGGCTACACCTTC	CASSFTQGNGYTF
TRBJ2-6	NA	TRBD1	TRBV27	TGTGCCAGCAGTTATACCCGGACAGGCAGCTCTGGGGCCAACGTCCTGACTTTC	CASSYTRTGSSGANVLTF
TRBJ1-6	many	NA	TRBV20-1	TGCAGTGTTAGACGTCGGGCCCCCAATTCACCCCTCCACTTT	CSVRRRAPNSPLHF
TRBJ1-3	NA	NA	TRBV27	TGTGCCAGCAGTTTCGGAGGCCCTGGAAACACCATATATTTT	CASSFGGPGNTIYF
TRBJ2-7	many	NA	TRBV28	TGTGCCAGCACCCTGTGGGGTCGTGGGGACATCTCCTACGAGCAGTACTTC	CASTLWGRGDISYEQYF
TRBJ1-1	many	NA	TRBV12-3/TRBV12-4	TGTGCCAGCACCGCCTTCGCTGAAGCTTTCTTT	CASTAFAEAFF
TRBJ2-6	many	NA	TRBV20-1	TGCAGTGCTTTACTCAGCTCTGGGGCCAACGTCCTGACTTTC	CSALLSSGANVLTF
TRBJ1-1	many	NA	TRBV5-8	TGTGCCAGCAGCTTAGGGACACTAGCTGAAGCTTTCTTT	CASSLGTLAEAFF
TRBJ1-6	few	NA	TRBV7-9	TGTGCCAGCAGCTTGCCCGGGGTTTCCCATAATTCACCCCTCCACTTT	CASSLPGVSHNSPLHF
TRBJ2-5	few	NA	TRBV6-1	TGTGCCAGCTCCCGGGGCCAGGGACCCCAAGAGACCCAGTACTTC	CASSRGQGPQETQYF
TRBJ1-4	NA	NA	TRBV27	TGTGCCAGCAGTTTGGGGGCAGAATATGAAAAACTGTTTTTT	CASSLGAEYEKLFF
TRBJ1-2	many	TRBD1	TRBV28	TGTGCCAGCAGTCCAACCTCACAGGGGGCGAGGAACTATGGCTACACCTTC	CASSPTSQGARNYGYTF
TRBJ2-3	many	NA	TRBV28	TGTGCCAGCAGTTCGGGACTTAAAGAAGATACGCAGTATTTT	CASSSGLKEDTQYF
TRBJ1-5	many	NA	TRBV12-3/TRBV12-4	TGTGCCAGCAGTTTTGAGAGGGGAAGGTCCCAGCCCCAGCATTTT	CASSFERGRSQPQHF
TRBJ2-7	many	TRBD1	TRBV27	TGTGCCAGCAGTGTACGCCGGGACAGGGGCCACGAGCAGTACTTC	CASSVRRDRGHEQYF
TRBJ1-2	few	NA	TRBV5-1	TGCGCCAGCAGCTTGGAAACAGACCGGAGACCGATCTATGGCTACACCTTC	CASSLETDRRPIYGYTF
TRBJ2-7	NA	TRBD1	TRBV2	TGTGCCAGCAGAGACAGGGGGTACGAGCAGTACTTC	CASRDRGYEQYF
TRBJ1-4	NA	NA	TRBV10-2	TGCGCCAGCCCCCCGAGGGTGTTTTTT	CASPPRVFF
TRBJ1-1	NA	TRBD1	TRBV5-4	TGTGCCAGCACCACAGGGGCGGGTATGAACACTGAAGCTTTCTTT	CASTTGAGMNTEAFF
TRBJ2-1	many	NA	TRBV11-2	TGTGCCAGCAGCTTAGTGATGGACAATGAGCAGTTCTTC	CASSLVMDNEQFF
TRBJ1-4	NA	NA	TRBV2	TGTGCCAGCAGTGAAGGTGACAGTCCTCCTGAAAAACTGTTTTTT	CASSEGDSPPEKLFF
TRBJ2-5	NA	NA	TRBV6-5	TGTGCCAGCAGCCCCCTTTATTCGTCAGAGACCCAGTACTTC	CASSPLYSSETQYF
TRBJ2-1	NA	TRBD2	TRBV5-1	TGCGCCAGCAGCCCGGCGGGGGGTCTCTCCTACAATGAGCAGTTCTTC	CASSPAGGLSYNEQFF
TRBJ1-1	many	NA	TRBV28	TGTGCCAGCAACCGTTTTCTGACCATCGGGGCCCAAGGCACTGAAGCTTTCTTT	CASNRFLTIGAQGTEAFF
TRBJ2-1	few	TRBD2	TRBV28	TGTGCCAGCAGTTCCCCCTGGACTAGCGGGAGTTCGCGTTTGGTCAATGAGCAGTTCTTC	CASSSPWTSGSSRLVNEQFF
TRBJ2-5	few	NA	TRBV10-3	TGTGTCATCGGGCAGGGCCAGGTGGAGACCCAGTACTTC	CVIGQGQVETQYF
TRBJ2-1	many	NA	TRBV5-1	TGCGCCAGCAGCCCCCCTGGCTCCTACAATGAGCAGTTCTTC	CASSPPGSYNEQFF
TRBJ2-1	many	NA	TRBV27	TGTGCCAGCAGTATAAACAGGGGACGGGGGAATGAGCAGTTCTTC	CASSINRGRGNEQFF
TRBJ2-2	many	NA	TRBV25-1	TGTGCCAGCAGGGCGAAGGTGGACGGGGAGCTGTTTTTT	CASRAKVDGELFF
TRBJ2-3	few	NA	TRBV18	TGTGCCAGCTCATGGAGGGGGGCCGGGACAGATACGCAGTATTTT	CASSWRGAGTDTQYF
TRBJ1-6	NA	NA	TRBV7-9	TGTGCCAGCAGCCCCCTGGGGACACAGTATAATTCACCCCTCCACTTT	CASSPLGTQYNSPLHF
TRBJ1-2	NA	TRBD1	TRBV6-5	TGTGCCAGCAGTCGAGGGGGCAGTAAGGCTAACTATGGCTACACCTTC	CASSRGGSKANYGYTF
TRBJ2-7	NA	NA	TRBV12-3/TRBV12-4	TGTGCCAGCAGTCCGGGGCCCAACGATGACGAGCAGTACTTC	CASSPGPNDDEQYF
TRBJ1-1	few	NA	TRBV5-4	TGTGCCAGCAGCTTGGGAGGGCCAGATTCTCACACTGAAGCTTTCTTT	CASSLGGPDSHTEAFF
TRBJ1-6	many	NA	TRBV28	TGTGCCAGCACCTCACAGGGAGGGAATAATTCACCCCTCCACTTT	CASTSQGGNNSPLHF
TRBJ2-3	few	NA	TRBV6-2/TRBV6-3	TGTGCCAGCAGTTACATGTTGGATACGCAGTATTTT	CASSYMLDTQYF
TRBJ2-1	many	NA	TRBV5-6	TGTGCCAGCAGCCGGGACACCAATGAGCAGTTCTTC	CASSRDTNEQFF
TRBJ1-4	NA	NA	TRBV2	TGTGCCAGCACTCGGCAGCCCGCAACTAATGAAAAACTGTTTTTT	CASTRQPATNEKLFF
TRBJ1-1	few	TRBD1	TRBV5-1	TGCGCCAGCAGCCACGGACAGGGGTATCTTCCTGAAGCTTTCTTT	CASSHGQGYLPEAFF
TRBJ2-1	many	TRBD2	TRBV20-1	TGCAGTGCACAGGGACTAGCGAATGAGCAGTTCTTC	CSAQGLANEQFF
TRBJ2-3	few	TRBD2	TRBV20-1	TGCAGTGCTTCTTCCCCGGGGGGGCCCACAGATACGCAGTATTTT	CSASSPGGPTDTQYF
TRBJ1-1	NA	NA	TRBV3-1	TGTGCCAGCAGCCAGCCAGGGCGGGACACTGAAGCTTTCTTT	CASSQPGRDTEAFF
TRBJ2-1	NA	TRBD2	TRBV18	TGTGCCAGCTCACCAATTACTAGCGGGAACTACAATGAGCAGTTCTTC	CASSPITSGNYNEQFF
TRBJ2-3	NA	NA	TRBV5-4	TGTGCCAGCAGCCTGGAACCGCGCACAGATACGCAGTATTTT	CASSLEPRTDTQYF
TRBJ2-2	many	TRBD2	TRBV7-3	TGTGCCAGCAGCTTACACGGGGGGAATGCCGGGGAGCTGTTTTTT	CASSLHGGNAGELFF
TRBJ2-2	few	NA	TRBV5-1	TGCGCCAGCTCACAGGGAAACACCGGGGAGCTGTTTTTT	CASSQGNTGELFF
TRBJ1-5	few	NA	TRBV9	TGTGCCAGCAGCGTTGCGGACAATCAGCCCCAGCATTTT	CASSVADNQPQHF
TRBJ2-2	NA	NA	TRBV20-1	TGCAGTGCTAGAGATCTGAGGGGGGCCTCGAACACCGGGGAGCTGTTTTTT	CSARDLRGASNTGELFF
TRBJ2-1	few	NA	TRBV9	TGTGCCAGCAGCTCAGGGCCCGACTACGCCGGGAATGAGCAGTTCTTC	CASSSGPDYAGNEQFF
TRBJ1-5	NA	TRBD1	TRBV19	TGTGCCAGTAGTTCCCCGGGGACAGGGTACAATCAGCCCCAGCATTTT	CASSSPGTGYNQPQHF